The entry that follows covers one T cell receptor (beta chain) sequence. Trimming took off 7 bases at V and 8 bases at J, with 18 bases between the two ends. CDR3 length: 15 amino acids. The germline CDR1 and CDR2 sequences are MDHEN and SYDVKM. Here immunoSEQ multiplex PCR was the method, and the copy in TCRdb shows in-frame clones only, minus some. The sample shows approximately 150,000 clones, roughly 87% of them seen only once. The sample is drawn from a study of blood T cell repertoires in COVID-19. The source material was peripheral blood. The receptor was isolated from a woman aged 60-70 years who had recovered from COVID-19. The chain has TRBV28 and TRBJ1-6; weak D call: TRBD1 (5 bases). In DNA form, the CDR3 reads TGTGCCAGCACCACACCCGAAGGGGTACATTCACCCCTCCACTTT. Translating it yields CASTTPEGVHSPLHF. Together with reference TRBV28 and TRBJ1-6, the CDR3 gives the full variable domain: DVKVTQSSRYLVKRTGEKVFLECVQDMDHENMFWYRQDPGLGLRLIYFSYDVKMKEKGDIPEGYSVSREKKERFSLILESASTNQTSMYLCASTTPEGVHSPLHFGNGTRLTVT.